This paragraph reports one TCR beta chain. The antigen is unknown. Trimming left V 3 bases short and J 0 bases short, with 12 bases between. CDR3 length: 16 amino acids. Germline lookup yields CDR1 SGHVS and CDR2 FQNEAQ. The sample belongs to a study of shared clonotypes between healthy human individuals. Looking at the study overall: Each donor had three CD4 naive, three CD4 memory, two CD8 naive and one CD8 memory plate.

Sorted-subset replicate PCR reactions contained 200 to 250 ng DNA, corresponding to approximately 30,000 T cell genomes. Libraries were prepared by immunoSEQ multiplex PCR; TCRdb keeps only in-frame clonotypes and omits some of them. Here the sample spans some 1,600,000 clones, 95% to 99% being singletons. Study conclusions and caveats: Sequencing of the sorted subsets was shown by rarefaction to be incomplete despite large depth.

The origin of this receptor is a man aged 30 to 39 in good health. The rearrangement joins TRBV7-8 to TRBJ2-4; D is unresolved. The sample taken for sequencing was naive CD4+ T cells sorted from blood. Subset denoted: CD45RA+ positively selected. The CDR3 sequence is CASSFSRGLAKNIQYF. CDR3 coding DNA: TGTGCCAGCAGCTTCTCACGCGGATTAGCCAAAAACATTCAGTACTTC.